What follows are 22 T cell receptor beta chains derived from one specimen sequenced in a study of control samples from healthy donors and cancer patients. Sequencing was performed with immunoSEQ multiplex PCR; in TCRdb, only in-frame clones are kept and a portion is missing. The table lists approximately 150,000 clones, roughly 92% of them singletons. Sequenced material: blood. The receptors shown here come from a woman aged 18-35 years in good health.

The chain joins TRBV6-5 to TRBJ2-1; either TRBD1 or TRBD2 may fit D (6 bases each). This CDR3 is 13 amino acids long. CDR1 and CDR2 (germline): MNHEY, SVGAGI. Trimming stripped 6 bases from V and 8 bases from J, with 14 bases between. This CDR3 is CASSLKGGYEQFF. The CDR3 bases are TGTGCCAGCAGCCTCAAGGGGGGCTATGAGCAGTTCTTC.

V usage is TRBV9 and J usage is TRBJ1-6; the D is unclear. The CDR3 sequence is 15 residues long. Trimming took off 1 base at V and 5 bases at J, with 10 bases between the two ends. The V gene's germline CDR1 is SGDLS and CDR2 YYNGEE. This CDR3 is CASSVWSEDNSPLHF. In DNA form, the CDR3 reads TGTGCCAGCAGCGTATGGTCGGAGGATAATTCACCCCTCCACTTT.

This clone was counted between two and nine times. The rearrangement uses TRBV29-1 and TRBJ2-3, with 7 bases fitting TRBD1. Germline loops: CDR1 SQVTM, CDR2 ANQGSEA. This CDR3 has 14 residues. J gave up 4 bases and V 5 bases, and 9 bases lay outside the gene matches. The CDR3 reads CSVFEVQGADTQYF. CDR3 coding DNA: TGCAGCGTTTTCGAAGTGCAGGGGGCAGATACGCAGTATTTT.

The V gene is TRBV6-2 or TRBV6-3, the J gene TRBJ1-4, with 10 bases lining up with TRBD1. The V and J ends lost 5 bases and 7 bases, in that order; junction bases with no gene match: 7. Germline CDR1 reads MNHEY; CDR2 reads SVGEGT. The CDR3 is 15 residues long. The CDR3 coding sequence is TGTGCCAGCAGTAAACAACGGGACAGGGGTGAAAAACTGTTTTTT. Its protein product is CASSKQRDRGEKLFF.

The chain recombines TRBV7-2 with TRBJ1-2, with 11 bases lining up with TRBD1. Germline V CDR1 and CDR2: SGHTA, FQGNSA. CDR3 length: 14 amino acids. The V segment lost 1 base and the J segment 7 bases; nucleotides outside the gene matches: 2. The CDR3 sequence is CASSLVGTGGGYTF. CDR3 DNA: TGTGCCAGCAGCTTAGTGGGGACAGGGGGTGGCTACACCTTC.

This clone was picked up one time. V usage is TRBV14 and J usage is TRBJ1-1; weak D call: TRBD1 (6 bases). This CDR3 contains 14 residues. Germline V gene data show CDR1 as SGHDN and CDR2 as FVKESK. Trimming left V 3 bases short and J 6 bases short, with 14 bases between. The CDR3 DNA reads as TGTGCCAGCAGCCACGTAAGGGGGGGCGCTGAAGCTTTCTTT. This sequence encodes CASSHVRGGAEAFF.

The chain couples TRBV7-9 to TRBJ2-1; 14 bases align to TRBD2. Per germline, CDR1 SEHNR and CDR2 FQNEAQ (reference sequence). The CDR3 length is 17 residues. Trimming took 4 bases from V and 6 from J; bases not matched to a gene: 8. CDR3 protein: CASSSTSGGAYGNEQFF. The CDR3 DNA sequence: TGTGCCAGCAGCTCGACTAGCGGGGGGGCATATGGCAATGAGCAGTTCTTC.

The V gene is TRBV6-5, the J gene TRBJ1-2; a weak D match, TRBD1 (5 bases). The germline V gene has CDR1 MNHEY and CDR2 SVGAGI. The V end lost 5 bases, the J end lost 6 bases, and 13 bases lay between the germline ends. The CDR3 sequence is 13 residues long. CDR3 sequence (DNA): TGTGCCAGCAGTCGCTGGGGCTTAGATGGCTACACCTTC. Translated: CASSRWGLDGYTF.

The V gene is TRBV15, the J gene TRBJ1-1; the match to TRBD1 covers 7 bases. Germline V CDR1 and CDR2: LNHNV, YYDKDF (reference sequence). Losses at the gene ends were 5 bases for V and 3 bases for J; bases not matched to a gene: 6. This CDR3 is built from 14 residues. DNA of the CDR3: TGTGCCACCAGCCGGGGACAGCAAGACACTGAAGCTTTCTTT. Protein sequence: CATSRGQQDTEAFF.

This clone was observed a single time. This sequence joins TRBV19 and TRBJ1-5; 7 bases agree with TRBD1. CDR1 and CDR2 from the germline V gene are LNHDA and SQIVND (reference sequence). The CDR3 runs to 17 residues. J gave up 4 bases and V 1 base, and 10 bases lay outside the gene matches. CDR3 protein: CASSIGDSFPRNQPQHF. CDR3 in DNA: TGTGCCAGTAGTATAGGGGACAGCTTCCCCCGAAATCAGCCCCAGCATTTT.

The gene calls are TRBV28 and TRBJ2-7; TRBD1 aligns across 8 bases. Losses at the gene ends were 3 bases for V and 6 bases for J; bases not matched to a gene: 10. Germline V gives CDR1 MDHEN, CDR2 SYDVKM. The CDR3 runs 15 residues. The CDR3 region has the DNA TGTGCCAGCAGTTTTCGGGACAGGCCTTTTTCCGAGCAGTACTTC. This codes for CASSFRDRPFSEQYF.

This rearrangement joins TRBV6-2 or TRBV6-3 to TRBJ1-4; maybe TRBD1 (6 bases). The CDR3 has 18 amino acids. V gave up 2 bases and J gave up 0 bases, with 16 bases separating them. Germline assignment: CDR1 MNHEY and CDR2 SVGEGT. CDR3 in DNA: TGTGCCAGCAGTTACCAATCAGGACAGCCCACAACTAATGAAAAACTGTTTTTT. Protein sequence: CASSYQSGQPTTNEKLFF.

This chain connects TRBV6-1 to TRBJ1-2; D call uncertain. The CDR3 is 11 amino acids. CDR1 is MNHNS, CDR2 SASEGT, per germline. The germline V and J ends were trimmed by 1 base and 13 bases, with 10 bases remaining between them. The CDR3 sequence is CASSEVGELTF. The CDR3 nucleotides read TGTGCCAGCAGTGAAGTTGGGGAGCTCACCTTC.

Remarks on this clone: This specimen includes other DNA sequences encoding the same CDR3. This chain joins TRBV19 and TRBJ1-2; 7 bases are a match to TRBD1. CDR1 is LNHDA and CDR2 is SQIVND in the germline V gene (reference sequence). V was pared by 4 bases and J by 0 bases, with 2 bases of the junction left unmatched. This CDR3 is built from 14 residues. CDR3 bases: TGTGCCAGTAGTAGACAGGGAACTAACTATGGCTACACCTTC. Amino acids: CASSRQGTNYGYTF.

V is TRBV29-1 and J is TRBJ2-3, with 8 nucleotides matching TRBD2. V lost 1 base, J lost 7 bases, and 16 bases stayed unmatched. This CDR3 contains 17 residues. Germline lookup yields CDR1 SQVTM and CDR2 ANQGSEA. CDR3 residues: CSVEARLAGRPDHTQYF. As DNA, the CDR3 is TGCAGCGTTGAAGCCCGATTAGCGGGGCGGCCCGACCATACGCAGTATTTT.

The gene calls are TRBV6-5 and TRBJ1-6; no firm D call. Germline CDR1 and CDR2: MNHEY and SVGAGI. The CDR3 sequence is 12 residues long. Trimming removed 6 bases at V and 11 bases at J, with 11 bases between. CDR3 sequence reads: CASSPSGPPLHF. CDR3 nucleotide sequence: TGTGCCAGCAGCCCCTCCGGGCCACCCCTCCACTTT.

The gene calls are TRBV27 and TRBJ1-1, with a weak D call TRBD1 (5 bases). The CDR3 extends over 15 amino acids. The V end lost 0 bases, the J end lost 1 base, and 9 bases lay between the germline ends. CDR1 is MNHEY, CDR2 SMNVEV, per germline (reference sequence). The CDR3 loop is CASSLSGGRNTEAFF. For the CDR3, the DNA is TGTGCCAGCAGTTTATCCGGGGGGAGGAACACTGAAGCTTTCTTT.

The chain uses TRBV29-1 and TRBJ2-1, with TRBD2 identical over 9 bases. Losses at the gene ends were 6 bases for V and 10 bases for J; bases not matched to a gene: 7. Germline V gene data show CDR1 as SQVTM and CDR2 as ANQGSEA. This CDR3 has 12 amino acids. The CDR3 DNA reads TGCAGCGTGTTAGCGGGAGAAGGCGAGCAGTTCTTC. Its protein product is CSVLAGEGEQFF.

As for this clone: Different DNA sequences within this sample yield the same CDR3. This chain joins TRBV11-2 and TRBJ1-1; D is undetermined. The V end lost 1 base, the J end lost 2 bases, and 5 bases lay between the germline ends. The CDR3 contains 13 residues. Germline CDR1 reads SGHAT; CDR2 reads FQNNGV. The DNA of the CDR3 is TGTGCCAGCAGCTTAGTCCTCAACACTGAAGCTTTCTTT. Its protein product is CASSLVLNTEAFF.

The chain carries TRBV3-1 (or the pseudogene TRBV3-2) and TRBJ1-6; D is undetermined. Trimming took 4 bases from V and 5 from J, leaving 12 bases between them. This CDR3 has 15 amino acids. The V gene's germline CDR1 is LGHDT and CDR2 YNNKEL (reference sequence). CDR3 coding DNA: TGTGCCAGCAGCCCAACCCGGGAGAATAATTCACCCCTCCACTTT. It specifies CASSPTRENNSPLHF.

This rearrangement joins TRBV4-2 to TRBJ1-4; TRBD1 matches 10 bases. Germline V gene lookup returns CDR1 LGHNA and CDR2 YNFKEQ. The CDR3 is 19 amino acids. After removal of 1 base from V and 2 bases from J, the junction contained 10 bases not matched to a gene. CDR3 bases: TGTGCCAGCAGCCAAGGACGGAGACAGGGGGCATTTACTAATGAAAAACTGTTTTTT. This codes for CASSQGRRQGAFTNEKLFF.

For the CDR3, the DNA is TGTGCCAGCAGTCCCTCGGGGGCTAGCGGGAGTTACGAGCAGTACTTC. This encodes CASSPSGASGSYEQYF. The V call is TRBV6-2 or TRBV6-3, the J call TRBJ2-7, with 10 bases matching TRBD2. Germline V lookup: CDR1 MNHEY, CDR2 SVGEGT. This CDR3 region has 16 residues. V dropped 5 bases and J dropped 4; count of bases not matched to a gene: 11.